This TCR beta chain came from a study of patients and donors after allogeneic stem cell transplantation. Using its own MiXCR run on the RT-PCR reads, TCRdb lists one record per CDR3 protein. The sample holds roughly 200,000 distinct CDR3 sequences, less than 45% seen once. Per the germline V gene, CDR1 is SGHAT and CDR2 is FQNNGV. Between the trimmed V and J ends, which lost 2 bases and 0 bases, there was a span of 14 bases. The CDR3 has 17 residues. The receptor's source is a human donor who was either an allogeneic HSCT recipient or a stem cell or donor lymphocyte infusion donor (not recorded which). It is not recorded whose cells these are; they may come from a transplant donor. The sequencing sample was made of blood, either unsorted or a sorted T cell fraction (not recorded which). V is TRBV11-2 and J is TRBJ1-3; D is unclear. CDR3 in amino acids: CASSLMPHLPSGNTIYF. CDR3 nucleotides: TGTGCCAGCAGCTTAATGCCACACTTGCCCTCTGGAAACACCATATATTTT.